This T cell receptor beta chain derives from a study of CD8+CD57+ T cells in acquired aplastic anemia. Sequencing was done on patients that had shown CD8+CD57+ cell expansion by flow cytometry. The template used for profiling TCR beta VDJ and CDR3 was genomic DNA. Each CDR3 protein gets one entry after TCRdb re-called the reads with MiXCR. Among around 430,000 distinct CDR3 sequences listed, less than 35% were seen once. The germline V gene encodes CDR1 LGHNA and CDR2 YSLEER. V dropped 0 bases and J dropped 1 base, with 3 bases sitting between them. The CDR3 totals 13 residues. The genes are TRBV4-3 and TRBJ1-1, with unresolved D. This TCR derives from a human donor with aplastic anemia. Sequencing was carried out using sorted CD4+, CD8+, or CD8+CD57+ T cells (not recorded which) from PBMCs. Here the CDR3 reads CASSQEANTEAFF. In nucleotides, the CDR3 is TGCGCCAGCAGCCAAGAAGCGAACACTGAAGCTTTCTTT.